Here is one T cell receptor (beta chain) with its context. Per the authors' pipeline: Reference gene primer amplification in the assay estimated nucleated cell counts. Profiling relied on immunoSEQ multiplex PCR, and the TCRdb table lists in-frame clones only, not all of them. The D gene and trimming were derived from the DNA, and the V and J assignments and clone size from that table. The sample holds some 190,000 clones, roughly 89% seen once. The data originate from a study of blood T cell repertoires in COVID-19. Participants had their cohort set by participant-reported clinical history. Trimming pared 2 bases from V and 5 bases from J, leaving 10 bases between. In germline, CDR1 is MNHEY, CDR2 SVGAGI. This CDR3 is 14 amino acids long.

V is TRBV6-5 and J is TRBJ1-5; no clear D. The sample consisted of PBMCs or T cells enriched from blood (not recorded which). This TCR derives from a woman in her twenties or thirties who had been exposed to COVID-19. CDR3 loop: CASSYEGTDQPQHF. The DNA for the CDR3 is TGTGCCAGCAGTTACGAGGGAACGGATCAGCCCCAGCATTTT.